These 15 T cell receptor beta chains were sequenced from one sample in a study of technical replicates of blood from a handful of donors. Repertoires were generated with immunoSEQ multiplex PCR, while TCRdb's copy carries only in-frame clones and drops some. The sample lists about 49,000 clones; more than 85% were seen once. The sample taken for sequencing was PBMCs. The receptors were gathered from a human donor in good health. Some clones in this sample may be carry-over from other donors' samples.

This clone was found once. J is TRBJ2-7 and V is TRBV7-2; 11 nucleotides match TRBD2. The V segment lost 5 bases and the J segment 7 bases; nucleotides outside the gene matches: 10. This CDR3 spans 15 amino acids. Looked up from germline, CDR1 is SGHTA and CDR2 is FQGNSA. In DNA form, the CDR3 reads TGTGCCAGCAGCCCACAGGGTAGCGGGAGGGGAGAGCAGTACTTC. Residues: CASSPQGSGRGEQYF.

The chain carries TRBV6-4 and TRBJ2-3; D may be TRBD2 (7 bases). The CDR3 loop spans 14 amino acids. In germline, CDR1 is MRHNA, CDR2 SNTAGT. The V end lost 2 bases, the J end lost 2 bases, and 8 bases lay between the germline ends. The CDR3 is CASSDGGATDTQYF. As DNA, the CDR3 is TGTGCCAGCAGTGACGGGGGGGCCACAGATACGCAGTATTTT.

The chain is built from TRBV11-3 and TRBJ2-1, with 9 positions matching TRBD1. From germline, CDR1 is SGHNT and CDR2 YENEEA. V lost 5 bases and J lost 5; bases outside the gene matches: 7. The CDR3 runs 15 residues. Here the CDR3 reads CASSGRDRDNNEQFF. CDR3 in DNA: TGTGCCAGCAGCGGCCGGGACAGGGACAACAATGAGCAGTTCTTC.

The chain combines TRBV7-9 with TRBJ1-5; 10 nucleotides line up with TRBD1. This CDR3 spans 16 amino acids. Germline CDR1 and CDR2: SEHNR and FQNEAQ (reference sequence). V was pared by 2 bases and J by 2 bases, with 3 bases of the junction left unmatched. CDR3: CASSLQTGGGNQPQHF. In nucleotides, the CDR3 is TGTGCCAGCAGCTTACAGACAGGGGGCGGCAATCAGCCCCAGCATTTT.

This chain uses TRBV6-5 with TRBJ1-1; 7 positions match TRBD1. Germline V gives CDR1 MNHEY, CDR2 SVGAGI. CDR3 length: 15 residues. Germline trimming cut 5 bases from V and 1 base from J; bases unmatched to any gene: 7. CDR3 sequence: CASSRPGQTNTEAFF. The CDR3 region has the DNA TGTGCCAGCAGTCGTCCGGGACAGACGAACACTGAAGCTTTCTTT.

CDR3 residues: CASSPSLNTEAFF. The CDR3 DNA reads TGTGCCAGCAGCCCCTCCTTGAACACTGAAGCTTTCTTT. The chain combines TRBV7-3 with TRBJ1-1; unclear D gene. CDR3 length: 13 amino acids. The germline V gene has CDR1 SGHTA and CDR2 FQGTGA. V gave up 5 bases and J gave up 0 bases, with 7 bases separating them. The whole variable domain, filled in from reference TRBV7-3 and TRBJ1-1, reads GAGVSQTPSNKVTEKGKYVELRCDPISGHTALYWYRQSLGQGPEFLIYFQGTGAADDSGLPNDRFFAVRPEGSVSTLKIQRTERGDSAVYLCASSPSLNTEAFFGQGTRLTVV.

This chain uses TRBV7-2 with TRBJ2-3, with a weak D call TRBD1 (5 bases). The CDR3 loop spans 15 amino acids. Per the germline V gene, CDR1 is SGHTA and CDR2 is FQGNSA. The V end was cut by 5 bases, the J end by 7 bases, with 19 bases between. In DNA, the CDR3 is TGTGCCAGCAGCCCCGACCAGGGATCCCGTCATACGCAGTATTTT. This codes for CASSPDQGSRHTQYF. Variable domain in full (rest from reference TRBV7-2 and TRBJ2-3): GAGVSQSPSNKVTEKGKDVELRCDPISGHTALYWYRQSLGQGLEFLIYFQGNSAPDKSGLPSDRFSAERTGGSVSTLTIQRTQQEDSAVYLCASSPDQGSRHTQYFGPGTRLTVL.

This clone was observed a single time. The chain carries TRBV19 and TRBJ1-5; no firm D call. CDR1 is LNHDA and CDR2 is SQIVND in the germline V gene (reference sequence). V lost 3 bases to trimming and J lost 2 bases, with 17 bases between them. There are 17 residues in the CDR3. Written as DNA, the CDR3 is TGTGCCAGTAGTATTACTTTCTGGAGGTATCGCAATCAGCCCCAGCATTTT. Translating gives CASSITFWRYRNQPQHF.

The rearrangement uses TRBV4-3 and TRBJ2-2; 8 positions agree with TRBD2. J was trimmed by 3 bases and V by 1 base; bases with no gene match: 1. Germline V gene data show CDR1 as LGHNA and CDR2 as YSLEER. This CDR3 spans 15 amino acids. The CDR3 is CASSQVAGYTGELFF. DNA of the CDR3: TGCGCCAGCAGCCAAGTAGCGGGGTACACCGGGGAGCTGTTTTTT.

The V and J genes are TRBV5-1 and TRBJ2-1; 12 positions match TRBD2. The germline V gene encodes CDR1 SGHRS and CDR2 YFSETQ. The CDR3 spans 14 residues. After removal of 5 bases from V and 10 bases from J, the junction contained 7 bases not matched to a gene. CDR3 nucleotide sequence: TGCGCCAGCAGTCGACTAGCGGGAGATAGGGAGCAGTTCTTC. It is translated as CASSRLAGDREQFF. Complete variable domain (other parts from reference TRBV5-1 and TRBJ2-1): KAGVTQTPRYLIKTRGQQVTLSCSPISGHRSVSWYQQTPGQGLQFLFEYFSETQRNKGNFPGRFSGRQFSNSRSEMNVSTLELGDSALYLCASSRLAGDREQFFGPGTRLTVL.

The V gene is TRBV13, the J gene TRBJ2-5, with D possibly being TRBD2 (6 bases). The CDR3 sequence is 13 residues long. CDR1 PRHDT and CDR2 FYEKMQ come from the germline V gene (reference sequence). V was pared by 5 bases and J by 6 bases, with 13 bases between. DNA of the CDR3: TGTGCCAGCAGCCCCCAAGGGAGGCAGACCCAGTACTTC. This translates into CASSPQGRQTQYF.

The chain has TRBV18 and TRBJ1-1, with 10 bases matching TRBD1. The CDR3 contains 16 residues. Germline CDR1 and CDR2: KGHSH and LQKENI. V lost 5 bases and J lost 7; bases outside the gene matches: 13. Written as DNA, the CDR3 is TGTGCCAGCTCATCAAGACAGGGGGCTTATGAGGGTGAAGCTTTCTTT. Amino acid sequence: CASSSRQGAYEGEAFF.

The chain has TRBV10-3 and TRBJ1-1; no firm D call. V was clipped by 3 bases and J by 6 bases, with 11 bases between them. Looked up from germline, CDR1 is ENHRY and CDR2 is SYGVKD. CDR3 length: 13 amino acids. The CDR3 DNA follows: TGTGCCATCAGTGATTCAATACAGCCTGAAGCTTTCTTT. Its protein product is CAISDSIQPEAFF.

Here the CDR3 DNA reads TGTGCCAGCAGCTCGAGCGGGAACTGGTACGAGCAGTACTTC. Amino acid sequence: CASSSSGNWYEQYF. The chain uses TRBV5-6 and TRBJ2-7; 7 nucleotides match TRBD2. V shed 3 bases and J 4 bases; nucleotides not matched to a gene: 7. Germline V CDR1 and CDR2: SGHDT, YYEEEE. This CDR3 has 14 residues.

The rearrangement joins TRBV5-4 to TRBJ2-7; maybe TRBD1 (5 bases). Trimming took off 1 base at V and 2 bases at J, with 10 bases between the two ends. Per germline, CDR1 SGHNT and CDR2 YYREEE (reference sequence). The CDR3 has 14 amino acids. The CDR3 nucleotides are TGTGCCAGCAGCTTGACAGGAACTACCTACGAGCAGTACTTC. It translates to CASSLTGTTYEQYF. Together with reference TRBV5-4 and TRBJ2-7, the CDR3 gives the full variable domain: ETGVTQSPTHLIKTRGQQVTLRCSSQSGHNTVSWYQQALGQGPQFIFQYYREEENGRGNFPPRFSGLQFPNYSSELNVNALELDDSALYLCASSLTGTTYEQYFGPGTRLTVT.